These 18 T cell receptor beta chains came from one sample sequenced in a study of Tregs in tolerant kidney transplant recipients. The repertoire was sequenced with immunoSEQ multiplex PCR; TCRdb's copy has only in-frame clones and lacks some. The sample consists of roughly 49,000 clones, less than 95% of them appearing once. The source material was Tregs from blood. These receptors all come from a human donor in good health.

V and J are TRBV5-6 and TRBJ1-1; 9 nucleotides line up with TRBD1. The CDR3 is 17 residues long. Germline V gene lookup returns CDR1 SGHDT and CDR2 YYEEEE. The V and J ends lost 3 bases and 6 bases, in that order; junction bases with no gene match: 15. Written as DNA, the CDR3 is TGTGCCAGCAGCTGGGGGACAGGGTCTTATTTTTTGGCTGAAGCTTTCTTT. It yields the protein CASSWGTGSYFLAEAFF.

The chain links TRBV5-1 to TRBJ2-1; D is undetermined. Germline V gene lookup returns CDR1 SGHRS and CDR2 YFSETQ. CDR3 size: 15 residues. V lost 0 bases and J 6 bases, leaving 13 bases between the germline ends. The CDR3 protein is CASSLALVAFNEQFF. In DNA, the CDR3 is TGCGCCAGCAGCTTGGCCTTGGTTGCCTTCAATGAGCAGTTCTTC.

J is TRBJ2-1 and V is TRBV29-1, with 7 bases aligning to TRBD1. The V and J ends lost 3 bases and 2 bases, in that order; junction bases with no gene match: 4. The germline V gene encodes CDR1 SQVTM and CDR2 ANQGSEA. The CDR3 totals 14 residues. In nucleotides, the CDR3 is TGCAGCGTTGACTCAGGGGGTACCTACAATGAGCAGTTCTTC. Encoded protein: CSVDSGGTYNEQFF.

The J gene is TRBJ2-7, the V gene TRBV21-1. TRBV21-1 is a pseudogene segment. This CDR3 spans 15 amino acids. CDR3: CASKGGRGSSYEQYF. The CDR3, as DNA: TGTGCCAGCAAGGGGGGACGGGGAAGCTCCTACGAGCAGTACTTC.

This clone was observed a handful of times. V gene TRBV19 combines with J gene TRBJ1-5; D gene uncertain. The V and J ends lost 5 bases and 3 bases respectively, with 8 bases between them. CDR3 size: 13 residues. CDR1 is LNHDA, CDR2 SQIVND, per germline (reference sequence). The CDR3 DNA is TGTGCCAGTAGTCGGAGGAACAATCAGCCCCAGCATTTT. It specifies CASSRRNNQPQHF.

V gene TRBV19 combines with J gene TRBJ1-1, with 7 bases matching TRBD1. V trimming: 5 bases; J trimming: 0 bases; junction bases outside the gene matches: 12. The CDR3 runs 17 residues. Per the germline V gene, CDR1 is LNHDA and CDR2 is SQIVND (reference sequence). Here the CDR3 reads CASSPRGRGFMNTEAFF. The CDR3 nucleotides are TGTGCCAGTAGTCCCCGGGGCAGGGGGTTCATGAACACTGAAGCTTTCTTT.

This chain links TRBV19 with TRBJ1-6; the D gene is possibly TRBD1 (5 bases). Trimming removed 5 bases from V and 8 bases from J, with 19 bases in between. CDR3 size: 16 residues. Germline loops: CDR1 LNHDA, CDR2 SQIVND (reference sequence). The CDR3 reads CASSSLRVAKDSPLHF. CDR3 DNA sequence: TGTGCCAGTAGTTCTCTCAGGGTTGCGAAAGATTCACCCCTCCACTTT.

V gene TRBV5-1 combines with J gene TRBJ1-1, with 10 bases lining up with TRBD1. After removal of 1 base from V and 7 bases from J, the junction contained 4 bases not matched to a gene. Germline CDR1 is SGHRS and CDR2 is YFSETQ. The CDR3 has 14 residues. CDR3 loop: CASSLIRDRGEAFF. The CDR3, as DNA: TGCGCCAGCAGCTTGATCCGGGACAGGGGTGAAGCTTTCTTT.

The chain uses TRBV14 and TRBJ2-1; 7 bases are a match to TRBD2. Germline trimming cut 2 bases from V and 8 bases from J; bases unmatched to any gene: 9. CDR3 length: 15 amino acids. Germline lookup yields CDR1 SGHDN and CDR2 FVKESK. CDR3 sequence reads: CASSQQLAGVDEQFF. The CDR3, as DNA: TGTGCCAGCAGCCAACAACTGGCGGGAGTGGATGAGCAGTTCTTC.

The rearrangement uses TRBV2 and TRBJ2-4; the D gene is possibly TRBD1 (5 bases). CDR3 length equals 16 residues. Germline loops: CDR1 SNHLY, CDR2 FYNNEI. Trimming took 4 bases from V and 4 from J, leaving 17 bases between them. The CDR3 sequence is CASSGGRVNGKNIQYF. The CDR3 nucleotides are TGTGCCAGCAGTGGGGGCAGGGTGAATGGTAAAAACATTCAGTACTTC.

The V call is TRBV6-5, the J call TRBJ2-7; D may be TRBD2 (5 bases). This CDR3 comprises 14 residues. The germline gives CDR1 MNHEY, CDR2 SVGAGI. V was shortened by 5 bases and J by 1 base, with 12 bases between the two germline ends. This chain's CDR3 is CASSEGWESYEQYF. The CDR3 DNA follows: TGTGCCAGCAGTGAAGGGTGGGAGTCCTACGAGCAGTACTTC.

This sequence joins TRBV5-1 and TRBJ1-1, with D unclear. Germline CDR1 reads SGHRS; CDR2 reads YFSETQ. V dropped 2 bases and J dropped 1 base, with 15 bases sitting between them. The CDR3 is 16 amino acids. The CDR3 DNA follows: TGCGCCAGCAGCTTATCGCGTCTTACAAGGAACACTGAAGCTTTCTTT. Amino acid sequence: CASSLSRLTRNTEAFF.

The genes are TRBV25-1 and TRBJ1-1, with 8 bases aligning to TRBD1. Germline trimming cut 7 bases from V and 10 bases from J; bases unmatched to any gene: 5. The CDR3 has 11 residues. CDR1 and CDR2 (germline): MGHDK, SYGVNS. CDR3 bases: TGTGCCAGCATGACCAGGGGGCGAGCTTTCTTT. Translation gives CASMTRGRAFF.

This chain connects TRBV19 to TRBJ1-2; D is unresolved. The germline gives CDR1 LNHDA, CDR2 SQIVND (reference sequence). Trimming stripped 3 bases from V and 4 bases from J, with 6 bases between. The CDR3 covers 12 residues. The CDR3 sequence: CASSIRAYGYTF. DNA of the CDR3: TGTGCCAGTAGTATTCGGGCCTATGGCTACACCTTC.

The genes are TRBV30 and TRBJ2-7; perhaps TRBD2 as D (6 bases). V was cut by 2 bases and J by 3 bases, with 14 bases left in between. The CDR3 spans 14 residues. The V gene's germline CDR1 is GTSNPN and CDR2 SVGIG (reference sequence). The DNA for the CDR3 is TGTGCCTGGAGTCCCCGTGGAGGGCTCTACGAGCAGTACTTC. It translates to CAWSPRGGLYEQYF.

The rearrangement uses TRBV7-9 and TRBJ2-7; no definite D call. The length of the CDR3 is 12 residues. CDR1 and CDR2 (germline): SEHNR, FQNEAQ (reference sequence). Trimming shortened V by 5 bases and J by 4 bases, and 9 bases separated the two germline ends. CDR3 region: CASSPQRYEQYF. CDR3 coding DNA: TGTGCCAGCAGCCCACAGCGTTACGAGCAGTACTTC.

This chain joins TRBV21-1 and TRBJ2-7; TRBD1 was called by the table and not checked on the DNA. TRBV21-1 constitutes a pseudogene. CDR3 size: 16 residues. CDR3 nucleotides: TGTGCCAGCAGCAAAATCCCTAGACAGGGGAGCTACGAGCAGTACTTC. Translating it yields CASSKIPRQGSYEQYF.

The V call is TRBV5-5, the J call TRBJ2-1; TRBD2 is a possible D gene (6 bases). The germline V gene has CDR1 SGHKS and CDR2 YYEKEE (reference sequence). The CDR3 has 16 residues. The V gene lost 4 bases and the J gene lost 0 bases, with 14 bases spanning the gap. The CDR3 reads CASSPGLRSSYNEQFF. The CDR3 nucleotides read TGTGCCAGCAGCCCGGGACTGAGGAGCTCCTACAATGAGCAGTTCTTC. Full variable domain (missing parts from reference TRBV5-5 and TRBJ2-1): DAGVTQSPTHLIKTRGQQVTLRCSPISGHKSVSWYQQVLGQGPQFIFQYYEKEERGRGNFPDRFSARQFPNYSSELNVNALLLGDSALYLCASSPGLRSSYNEQFFGPGTRLTVL.